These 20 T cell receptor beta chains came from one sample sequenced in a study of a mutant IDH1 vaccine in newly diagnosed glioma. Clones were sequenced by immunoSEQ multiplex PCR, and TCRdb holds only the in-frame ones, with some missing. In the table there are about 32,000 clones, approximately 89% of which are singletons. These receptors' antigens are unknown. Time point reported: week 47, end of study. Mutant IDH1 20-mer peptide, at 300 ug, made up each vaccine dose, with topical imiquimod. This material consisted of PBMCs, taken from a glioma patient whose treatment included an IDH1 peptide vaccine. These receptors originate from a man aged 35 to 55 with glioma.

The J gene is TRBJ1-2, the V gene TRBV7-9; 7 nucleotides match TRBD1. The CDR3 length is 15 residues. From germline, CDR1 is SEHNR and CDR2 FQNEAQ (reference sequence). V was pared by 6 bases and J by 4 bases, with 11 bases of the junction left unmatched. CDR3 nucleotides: TGTGCCAGCAGGTACCCACAGGGGACTACCTATGGCTACACCTTC. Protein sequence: CASRYPQGTTYGYTF.

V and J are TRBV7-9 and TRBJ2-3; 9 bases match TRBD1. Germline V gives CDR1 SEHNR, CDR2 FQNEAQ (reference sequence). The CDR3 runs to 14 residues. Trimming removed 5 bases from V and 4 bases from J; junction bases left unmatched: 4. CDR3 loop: CASSVGQGPDTQYF. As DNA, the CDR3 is TGTGCCAGCAGCGTCGGACAGGGGCCAGATACGCAGTATTTT.

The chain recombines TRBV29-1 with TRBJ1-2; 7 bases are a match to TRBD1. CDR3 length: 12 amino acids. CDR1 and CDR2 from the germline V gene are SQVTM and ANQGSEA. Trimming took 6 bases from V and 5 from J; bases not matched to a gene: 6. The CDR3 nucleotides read TGCAGCGTCGCATTACAGGGGTATGGCTACACCTTC. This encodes CSVALQGYGYTF.

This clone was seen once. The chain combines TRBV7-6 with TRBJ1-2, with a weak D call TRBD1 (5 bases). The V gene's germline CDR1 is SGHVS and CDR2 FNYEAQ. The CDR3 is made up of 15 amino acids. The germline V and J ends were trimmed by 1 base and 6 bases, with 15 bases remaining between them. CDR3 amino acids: CASSLESPGIDGYTF. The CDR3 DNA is TGTGCCAGCAGCTTAGAATCCCCAGGGATTGATGGCTACACCTTC. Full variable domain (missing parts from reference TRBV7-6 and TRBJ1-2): GAGVSQSPRYKVTKRGQDVALRCDPISGHVSLYWYRQALGQGPEFLTYFNYEAQQDKSGLPNDRFSAERPEGSISTLTIQRTEQRDSAMYRCASSLESPGIDGYTFGSGTRLTVV.

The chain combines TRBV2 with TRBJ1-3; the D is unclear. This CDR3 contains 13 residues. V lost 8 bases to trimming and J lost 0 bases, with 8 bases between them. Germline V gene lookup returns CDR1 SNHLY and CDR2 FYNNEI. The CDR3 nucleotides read TGTGCCAGCGGCTCACTCTCTGGAAACACCATATATTTT. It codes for CASGSLSGNTIYF.

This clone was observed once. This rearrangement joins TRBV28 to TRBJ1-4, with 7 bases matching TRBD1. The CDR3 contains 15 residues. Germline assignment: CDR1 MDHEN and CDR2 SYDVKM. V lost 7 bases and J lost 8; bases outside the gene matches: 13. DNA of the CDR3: TGTGCCAGCATCCTAACAGGGGCCGGGGGGGAAAAACTGTTTTTT. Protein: CASILTGAGGEKLFF.

The chain's CDR3 is CASSEGPGTQETQYF. The CDR3 bases are TGTGCCAGCAGTGAAGGGCCAGGGACCCAAGAGACCCAGTACTTC. The rearrangement joins TRBV2 to TRBJ2-5; D may match TRBD1 or TRBD2 (5 bases each). V gave up 1 base and J gave up 1 base, with 10 bases separating them. The CDR3 length is 15 residues. Germline assignment: CDR1 SNHLY and CDR2 FYNNEI. Variable domain in full (rest from reference TRBV2 and TRBJ2-5): EPEVTQTPSHQVTQMGQEVILRCVPISNHLYFYWYRQILGQKVEFLVSFYNNEISEKSEIFDDQFSVERPDGSNFTLKIRSTKLEDSAMYFCASSEGPGTQETQYFGPGTRLLVL.

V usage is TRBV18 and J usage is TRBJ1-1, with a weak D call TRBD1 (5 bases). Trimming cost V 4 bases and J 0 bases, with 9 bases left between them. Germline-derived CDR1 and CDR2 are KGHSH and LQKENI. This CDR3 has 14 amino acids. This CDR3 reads CASSRQGMNTEAFF. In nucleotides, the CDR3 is TGTGCCAGCTCACGTCAGGGAATGAACACTGAAGCTTTCTTT. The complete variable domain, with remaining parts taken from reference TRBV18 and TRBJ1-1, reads NAGVMQNPRHLVRRRGQEARLRCSPMKGHSHVYWYRQLPEEGLKFMVYLQKENIIDESGMPKERFSAEFPKEGPSILRIQQVVRGDSAAYFCASSRQGMNTEAFFGQGTRLTVV.

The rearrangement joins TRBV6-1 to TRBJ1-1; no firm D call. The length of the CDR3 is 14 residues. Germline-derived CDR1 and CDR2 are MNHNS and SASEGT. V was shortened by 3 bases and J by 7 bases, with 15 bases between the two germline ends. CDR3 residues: CASSETLGRVEAFF. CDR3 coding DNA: TGTGCCAGCAGTGAGACCCTGGGGAGGGTTGAAGCTTTCTTT.

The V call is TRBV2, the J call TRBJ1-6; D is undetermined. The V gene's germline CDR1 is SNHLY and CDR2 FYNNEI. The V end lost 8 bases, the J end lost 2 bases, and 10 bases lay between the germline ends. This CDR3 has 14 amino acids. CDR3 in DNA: TGTGCCAGCGGTGGGGAAGCCTATAATTCACCCCTCCACTTT. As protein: CASGGEAYNSPLHF.

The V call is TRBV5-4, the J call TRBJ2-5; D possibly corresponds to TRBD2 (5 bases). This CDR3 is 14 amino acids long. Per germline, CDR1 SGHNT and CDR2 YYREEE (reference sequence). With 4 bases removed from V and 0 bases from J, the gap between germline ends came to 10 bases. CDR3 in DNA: TGTGCCAGCAGCCTGCTGGACTACCAAGAGACCCAGTACTTC. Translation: CASSLLDYQETQYF.

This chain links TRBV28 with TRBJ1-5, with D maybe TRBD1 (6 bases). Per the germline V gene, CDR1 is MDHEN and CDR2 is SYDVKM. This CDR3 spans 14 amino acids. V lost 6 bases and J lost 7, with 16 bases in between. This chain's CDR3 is CASRVSGGGQPQHF. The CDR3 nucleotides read TGTGCCAGCAGAGTGAGTGGGGGCGGCCAGCCCCAGCATTTT.

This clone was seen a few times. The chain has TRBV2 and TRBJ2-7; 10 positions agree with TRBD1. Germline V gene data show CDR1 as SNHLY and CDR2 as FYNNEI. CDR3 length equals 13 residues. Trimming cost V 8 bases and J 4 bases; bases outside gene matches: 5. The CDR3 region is CASERDRGYEQYF. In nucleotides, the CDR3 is TGTGCCAGCGAAAGGGACAGGGGTTACGAGCAGTACTTC.

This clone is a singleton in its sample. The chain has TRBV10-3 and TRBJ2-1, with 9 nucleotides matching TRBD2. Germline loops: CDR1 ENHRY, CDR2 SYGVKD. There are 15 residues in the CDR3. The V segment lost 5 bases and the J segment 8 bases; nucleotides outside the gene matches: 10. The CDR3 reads CAISPLGVAGDEQFF. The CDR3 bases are TGTGCCATCAGTCCACTCGGGGTAGCGGGGGATGAGCAGTTCTTC.

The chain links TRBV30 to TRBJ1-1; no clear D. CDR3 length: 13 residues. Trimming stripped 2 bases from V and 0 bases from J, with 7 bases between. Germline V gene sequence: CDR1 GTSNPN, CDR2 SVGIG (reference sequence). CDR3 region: CAWSRHVNTEAFF. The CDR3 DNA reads TGTGCCTGGAGTCGGCATGTGAACACTGAAGCTTTCTTT.

In nucleotides, the CDR3 is TGTGCCAGCAGCCTTGATATTAGCAATCAGCCCCAGCATTTT. Its translation: CASSLDISNQPQHF. The V call is TRBV9, the J call TRBJ1-5; the D is unclear. The CDR3 runs to 14 residues. The V end lost 4 bases, the J end lost 0 bases, and 8 bases lay between the germline ends. Germline V gene data show CDR1 as SGDLS and CDR2 as YYNGEE. Full variable domain (rest looked up from reference TRBV9 and TRBJ1-5): DSGVTQTPKHLITATGQRVTLRCSPRSGDLSVYWYQQSLDQGLQFLIQYYNGEERAKGNILERFSAQQFPDLHSELNLSSLELGDSALYFCASSLDISNQPQHFGDGTRLSIL.

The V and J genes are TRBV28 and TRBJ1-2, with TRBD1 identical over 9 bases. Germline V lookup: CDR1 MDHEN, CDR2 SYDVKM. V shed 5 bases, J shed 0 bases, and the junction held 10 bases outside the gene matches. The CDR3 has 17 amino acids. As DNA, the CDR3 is TGTGCCAGCAGTACCCCGGGACAGGGATCAGCTAACTATGGCTACACCTTC. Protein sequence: CASSTPGQGSANYGYTF.

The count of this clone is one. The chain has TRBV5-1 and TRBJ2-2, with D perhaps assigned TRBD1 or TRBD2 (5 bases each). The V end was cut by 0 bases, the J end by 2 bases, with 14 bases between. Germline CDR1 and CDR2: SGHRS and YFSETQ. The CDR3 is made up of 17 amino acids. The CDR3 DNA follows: TGCGCCAGCAGCTTGGACTCTCCGGGGCCTAACACCGGGGAGCTGTTTTTT. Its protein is CASSLDSPGPNTGELFF.

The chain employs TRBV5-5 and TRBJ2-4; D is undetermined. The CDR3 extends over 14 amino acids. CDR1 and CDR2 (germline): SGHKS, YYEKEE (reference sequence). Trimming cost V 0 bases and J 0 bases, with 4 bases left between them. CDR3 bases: TGTGCCAGCAGCTTGGGACTAGCCAAAAACATTCAGTACTTC. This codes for CASSLGLAKNIQYF. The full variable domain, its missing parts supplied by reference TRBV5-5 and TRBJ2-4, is DAGVTQSPTHLIKTRGQQVTLRCSPISGHKSVSWYQQVLGQGPQFIFQYYEKEERGRGNFPDRFSARQFPNYSSELNVNALLLGDSALYLCASSLGLAKNIQYFGAGTRLSVL.

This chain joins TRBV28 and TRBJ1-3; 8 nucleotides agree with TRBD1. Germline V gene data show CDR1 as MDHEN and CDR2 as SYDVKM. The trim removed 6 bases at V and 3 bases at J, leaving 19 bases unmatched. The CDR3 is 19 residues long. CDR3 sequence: CASSHLGTGQLVGGNTIYF. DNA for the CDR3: TGTGCCAGCAGCCACCTCGGGACAGGCCAGTTGGTTGGTGGAAACACCATATATTTT.